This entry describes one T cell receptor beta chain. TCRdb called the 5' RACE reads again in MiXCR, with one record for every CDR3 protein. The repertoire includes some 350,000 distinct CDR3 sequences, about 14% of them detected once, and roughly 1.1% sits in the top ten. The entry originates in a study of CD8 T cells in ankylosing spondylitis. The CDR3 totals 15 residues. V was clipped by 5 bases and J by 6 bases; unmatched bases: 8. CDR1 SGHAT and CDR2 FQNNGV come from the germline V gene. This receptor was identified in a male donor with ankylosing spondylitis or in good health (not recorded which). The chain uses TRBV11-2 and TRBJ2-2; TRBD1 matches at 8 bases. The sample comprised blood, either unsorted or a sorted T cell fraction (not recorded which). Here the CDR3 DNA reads TGTGCCAGCAGCCGGGCAGGGGGCGGCTCCGGGGAGCTGTTTTTT. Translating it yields CASSRAGGGSGELFF.